The 8 T cell receptor beta chains presented below share a single source sample, sequenced in a study of T cell responses to AZD1222 COVID-19 vaccine. Sequencing was performed with immunoSEQ multiplex PCR; in TCRdb, only in-frame clones are kept and a portion is missing. The table shows roughly 110,000 clones, with roughly 88% occurring only once. The input for sequencing was peripheral blood, taken on day 0 of AZD1222 vaccination. Receptors were obtained from an adult in good health.

This clone was picked up a small number of times. This rearrangement joins TRBV11-3 to TRBJ2-1; 12 positions agree with TRBD2. Germline CDR1 is SGHNT and CDR2 is YENEEA. V lost 5 bases, J lost 9 bases, and 8 bases stayed unmatched. The length of the CDR3 is 15 residues. The CDR3 loop reads CASSQTSGSPIEQFF. The DNA for the CDR3 is TGTGCCAGCAGCCAGACTAGCGGGAGTCCGATTGAGCAGTTCTTC.

The chain is built from TRBV29-1 and TRBJ1-2, with 7 positions matching TRBD1. J was trimmed by 0 bases and V by 3 bases; bases with no gene match: 7. The CDR3 is 15 residues long. Germline V CDR1 and CDR2: SQVTM, ANQGSEA. The CDR3 here is CSVDLQGLANYGYTF. The CDR3 region has the DNA TGCAGCGTTGACTTACAGGGGCTAGCTAACTATGGCTACACCTTC.

The J gene is TRBJ2-2, the V gene TRBV11-3; perhaps TRBD1 as D (7 bases). The germline V gene encodes CDR1 SGHNT and CDR2 YENEEA. CDR3 length: 15 residues. V lost 1 base, J lost 6 bases, and 12 bases lay in between. CDR3 DNA: TGTGCCAGCAGCTTAGGGAGGGGGCTCGCCGGGGAGCTGTTTTTT. Residues: CASSLGRGLAGELFF.

The V and J genes are TRBV18 and TRBJ2-7; D remains ambiguous. The V and J ends lost 3 bases and 6 bases respectively, with 15 bases between them. Germline-derived CDR1 and CDR2 are KGHSH and LQKENI. This CDR3 comprises 14 residues. The CDR3 DNA reads as TGTGCCAGCTCACCCCTCCGGTCCCAAGGCGAGCAGTACTTC. It is translated as CASSPLRSQGEQYF.

The chain combines TRBV5-6 with TRBJ1-2; 8 nucleotides line up with TRBD1. Looked up from germline, CDR1 is SGHDT and CDR2 is YYEEEE. The CDR3 totals 13 residues. Germline trimming cut 6 bases from V and 2 bases from J; bases unmatched to any gene: 3. As DNA, the CDR3 is TGTGCCAGCATCCGGACAGGGAACTATGGCTACACCTTC. The encoded protein is CASIRTGNYGYTF.

This CDR3 is CASSPQADLNTEAFF. CDR3 nucleotide sequence: TGTGCCAGCTCACCGCAGGCAGACCTGAACACTGAAGCTTTCTTT. V is TRBV18 and J is TRBJ1-1; D is uncertain. CDR1 and CDR2 from the germline V gene are KGHSH and LQKENI. There are 15 residues in the CDR3. V shed 3 bases and J shed 0 bases, with 11 bases lying between them.

J is TRBJ2-2 and V is TRBV9; D is uncertain. Trimming stripped 0 bases from V and 4 bases from J, with 4 bases between. This CDR3 has 13 residues. CDR1 is SGDLS, CDR2 YYNGEE, per germline. CDR3 DNA sequence: TGTGCCAGCAGCGTAGTGGGCACCGGGGAGCTGTTTTTT. Its translation is CASSVVGTGELFF.

The rearrangement links TRBV18 to TRBJ2-5; TRBD2 aligns across 11 bases. The germline gives CDR1 KGHSH, CDR2 LQKENI. Losses at the gene ends were 3 bases for V and 4 bases for J; bases not matched to a gene: 13. The CDR3 runs 18 residues. For the CDR3, the DNA is TGTGCCAGCTCACCTTCGGACAGCCCTGGACTAGCGGGAGAGACCCAGTACTTC. Its protein is CASSPSDSPGLAGETQYF.